Listed below are T cell receptor beta chains from one sample, sequenced in a study of technical replicates of blood from a few donors. Sequencing used immunoSEQ multiplex PCR; TCRdb keeps in-frame clones, though not all of them. The sample consists of about 98,000 clones, around 95% of them appearing once. Sequencing was performed on T cells isolated from PBMCs. The receptors here all came from a human donor in good health. Each CDR3 is given with its conserved first and last residue. The D gene is left open where the match is weak. A row's size may be missing; if present it is once, few, many or a size class.

D	V	J	size	DNA	CDR3
TRBD1	TRBV29-1	TRBJ2-7	.	TGCAGCGTTGGACAGGGGGCGGGGTACGAGCAGTACTTC	CSVGQGAGYEQYF
TRBD2	TRBV4-1	TRBJ2-3	.	TGCGCCAGCAGCCAAGAGCTATCGGGTAGCGGGAGGGCCGTCGATACGCAGTATTTT	CASSQELSGSGRAVDTQYF
TRBD1	TRBV27	TRBJ1-1	.	TGTGCCAGCAGACAGGGGCCGGGCACTGAAGCTTTCTTT	CASRQGPGTEAFF
.	TRBV10-3	TRBJ1-1	.	TGTGCCATCAGTATCTCGATGGGGGCGCGAGGCACTGAAGCTTTCTTT	CAISISMGARGTEAFF
.	TRBV5-1	TRBJ2-7	once	TGCGCCAGCAAGAGATTGGTGGGTAGGGAGAACGAGCAGTACTTC	CASKRLVGRENEQYF
.	TRBV19	TRBJ1-2	.	TGTGCCAGTAGTATGGGGGGGTTTTATGGCTACACCTTC	CASSMGGFYGYTF
.	TRBV27	TRBJ1-4	.	TGTGCCAGCAGTGGGTTCGGGACTAATGAAAAACTGTTTTTT	CASSGFGTNEKLFF
TRBD2	TRBV15	TRBJ2-1	.	TGTGCCACCAGCAGACGGCTAGCGGGAGATGAGCAGTTCTTC	CATSRRLAGDEQFF
.	TRBV20-1	TRBJ2-7	.	TGCAGTGCTACCACAGGGAACGAGCAGTACTTC	CSATTGNEQYF
.	TRBV19	TRBJ1-5	.	TGTGCCAGTAGTTGGTCGACAAGCCCTTATCAGCCCCAGCATTTT	CASSWSTSPYQPQHF
TRBD1	TRBV7-2	TRBJ1-6	.	TGTGCCAGCAGCTTAGGGAGACAGGGCGGCACCTATAATTCACCCCTCCACTTT	CASSLGRQGGTYNSPLHF
TRBD2	TRBV19	TRBJ2-3	.	TGTGCCAGTAGTACCGTAGCGGGAGGAGATACGCAGTATTTT	CASSTVAGGDTQYF
.	TRBV30	TRBJ1-3	.	TGTGCCTGGAGTGTAGAAGGGGTGGGGGGAAACACCATATATTTT	CAWSVEGVGGNTIYF
TRBD2	TRBV15	TRBJ2-1	.	TGTGCCACCAGCAGATCTGGGACTAGCGGGGGTTACAATGAGCAGTTCTTC	CATSRSGTSGGYNEQFF
.	TRBV19	TRBJ2-2	.	TGTGCCACCACAACGGGGTTGGGCACCGGGGAGCTGTTTTTT	CATTTGLGTGELFF
TRBD1	TRBV4-2	TRBJ1-2	once	TGTGCCAGCAGCCAGGACAGGTTTAACTATGGCTACACCTTC	CASSQDRFNYGYTF
TRBD1	TRBV25-1	TRBJ1-1	.	TGTGCCAGCAGTGAAAGGGGGCTGAACACTGAAGCTTTCTTT	CASSERGLNTEAFF
.	TRBV5-1	TRBJ2-5	.	TGCGCCAGCAGCCCCGCGTCTAGCTACGAGACCCAGTACTTC	CASSPASSYETQYF
.	TRBV2	TRBJ2-7	.	TGTGCCAGCAGTGATCAGGGGTTTGAGTACGAGCAGTACTTC	CASSDQGFEYEQYF
TRBD2	TRBV5-1	TRBJ2-1	.	TGCGCCAGCAGCCCCTCGGCGACTAGCGAGAGCTCCTACAATGAGCAGTTCTTC	CASSPSATSESSYNEQFF
.	TRBV6-5	TRBJ1-2	.	TGTGCCAGCAGTTACGTTGGGCAGGATGGCTACACCTTC	CASSYVGQDGYTF
.	TRBV30	TRBJ1-3	.	TGTGCCTGGAGTGCGGTGGCTGGAAACACCATATATTTT	CAWSAVAGNTIYF
.	TRBV5-4	TRBJ2-7	.	TGTGCCAGCAGCGGGGGCTCGGACGAGCAGTACTTC	CASSGGSDEQYF
.	TRBV2	TRBJ1-2	.	TGTGCCAGCAGTATTAGGGGTTTGGCGGGCTACACCTTC	CASSIRGLAGYTF
.	TRBV6-5	TRBJ1-2	.	TGTGCCAGCAGTTACTATGAGGGAGTAGGAGGCTACACCTTC	CASSYYEGVGGYTF
.	TRBV25-1	TRBJ1-1	.	TGTGCCAGCAGTGAAAGCTTTCCCCAAAAGAACACTGAAGCTTTCTTT	CASSESFPQKNTEAFF
.	TRBV28	TRBJ1-2	.	TGTGCCAGCCGGGAAATTTCCTATGGCTACACCTTC	CASREISYGYTF
.	TRBV28	TRBJ2-7	.	TGTGCCAGCAGTTTGGTCGGGGGATACGAGCAGTACTTC	CASSLVGGYEQYF
.	TRBV6-1	TRBJ2-5	.	TGTGCCAGCAGAGAGGGACTGTCTCGGGAGACCCAGTACTTC	CASREGLSRETQYF
.	TRBV4-1	TRBJ1-1	.	TGCGCCAGCAGCCAACCAAGTCGGGGGGGAACTTTCTTT	CASSQPSRGGTFF
.	TRBV9	TRBJ2-1	.	TGTGCCAGCAGCGCGACGGGGCGGGGCTCCTACAATGAGCAGTTCTTC	CASSATGRGSYNEQFF
.	TRBV18	TRBJ1-4	.	TGTGCCAGCTCTAACGGTGAAAAACTGTTTTTT	CASSNGEKLFF
.	TRBV4-1	TRBJ1-4	.	TGCGCCAGCAAGCCAGGGGAAAATGAAAAACTGTTTTTT	CASKPGENEKLFF
TRBD1	TRBV6-5	TRBJ1-1	.	TGTGCCAGCCGTTTCGGACAGGACACTGAAGCTTTCTTT	CASRFGQDTEAFF
.	TRBV6-1	TRBJ2-3	.	TGTGCCAGCAGTGAGGGGGGATTGACGCAGTATTTT	CASSEGGLTQYF
.	TRBV23-1	TRBJ2-1	.	TGCGCCAGCAGTCAATCGTCATTTACATGGCTCTCGGACAGATACAATGAGCAGTTCTTC	CASSQSSFTWLSDRYNEQFF